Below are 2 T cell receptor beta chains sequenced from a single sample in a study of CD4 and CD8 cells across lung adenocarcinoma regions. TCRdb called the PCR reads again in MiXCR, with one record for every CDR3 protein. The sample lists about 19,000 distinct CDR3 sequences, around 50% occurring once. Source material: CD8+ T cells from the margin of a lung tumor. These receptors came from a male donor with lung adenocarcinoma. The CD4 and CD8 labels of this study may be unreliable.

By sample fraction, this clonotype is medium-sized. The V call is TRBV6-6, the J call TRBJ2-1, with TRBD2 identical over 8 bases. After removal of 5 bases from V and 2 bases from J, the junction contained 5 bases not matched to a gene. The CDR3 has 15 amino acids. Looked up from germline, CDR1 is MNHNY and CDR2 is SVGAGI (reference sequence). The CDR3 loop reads CASSSGRGTYNEQFF. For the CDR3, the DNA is TGTGCCAGCAGTAGCGGGAGAGGGACCTACAATGAGCAGTTCTTC.

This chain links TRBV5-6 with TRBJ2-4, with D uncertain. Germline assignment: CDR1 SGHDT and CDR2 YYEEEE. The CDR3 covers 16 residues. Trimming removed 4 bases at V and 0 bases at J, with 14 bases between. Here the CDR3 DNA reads TGTGCCAGCAGCGACCGGACGGCGCTAGCCAAAAACATTCAGTACTTC. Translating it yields CASSDRTALAKNIQYF.